This section outlines one T cell receptor (beta chain) sequence together with its context. This clonotype was counted ten times or more. Its antigen specificity is not known. Per-base qualities were not stored, and no clone one base away is much larger. Between the V and J ends, shortened by 3 bases and 5 bases respectively, the junction contains 16 bases. Reading the germline V gene (reference sequence) gives CDR1 DFQATT and CDR2 SNEGSKA. From the cysteine through the phenylalanine, the CDR3 covers 14 amino acids. The only DNA kept is the CDR3, 42 bases in frame from the first base. The record originates from a study of T cells in Graves' hyperthyroidism and ophthalmopathy (dated by TCRdb to the late 2010s). In the study overall: Peripheral blood samples were taken at initial diagnosis, before any treatment was given. TCR V-J signatures able to tell the groups apart were searched for in a discovery cohort of about a hundred patients, of whom over 40 had Graves' ophthalmopathy and 55 to 60 had stable Graves' hyperthyroidism. Prospective prediction of ophthalmopathy was tested in an independent validation cohort of 18 to 20 hyperthyroidism patients and 15 to 17 patients who later progressed to ophthalmopathy. The roughly 100 discovery patients were divided at random into training and test sets in a 7:3 ratio. In addition, the study compared T-cell repertoires in thyroid tissue and in blood from six Graves' hyperthyroidism patients. After sampling, hyperthyroidism patients received methimazole starting at 30 mg daily, and ophthalmopathy patients received high-dose intravenous methylprednisolone. The paper describes TCR Vbeta CDR3 sequencing of about 140 peripheral blood samples, made up of 43 ophthalmopathy patients, 70 to 80 hyperthyroidism patients and 17 progressor patients. Broad study findings and their caveats: In validation, the model predicted progression to ophthalmopathy a median of 6.5 months before onset, with roughly 70% sensitivity and 72.22% specificity. Most expanded thyroid clonotypes (frequency above 0.001) were also detected in blood, a finding suggesting that blood repertoires may reflect thyroid immune responses. Sample size was not statistically predetermined, and investigators were not blinded to group allocation. Ophthalmopathy was separated from stable hyperthyroidism by a 13 V-J signature model, with approximately 90% sensitivity and roughly 81% specificity obtained in cross-validation and 80%/75% obtained in testing.

The hyperthyroidism patients were between 18 and 65 years old and newly diagnosed, with a disease duration of less than 2 months. Patients with uncontrolled infections, other autoimmune diseases, pregnancy or lactation were excluded. Diagnoses relied on clinical symptoms, serum thyroxine and TRAb, thyroid ultrasound and orbital computed tomography. Blood from progressor patients was drawn when they were first diagnosed with hyperthyroidism, before any ophthalmopathy symptoms appeared. PBMCs were isolated from approximately 10 ml of fresh peripheral blood by Ficoll-Paque density gradient centrifugation. Progressor patients were first diagnosed with Graves' hyperthyroidism and then developed ophthalmopathy during follow-up. Total RNA was extracted using Trizol reagent, and RNA quality was assessed on an Agilent 2100 Bioanalyzer. Amplification of TCR beta CDR3 regions was carried out from RNA transcripts. A first-round RT-PCR of the TCR CDR3 used the HTBI primer set with the Qiagen OneStep RT-PCR kit. Libraries were constructed in a second round of multiplex PCR, after which size selection and purification were performed. Libraries were sequenced paired-end with 100 bp reads on an Illumina HiSeq2000. Per the original workflow: Raw data were processed with SOAPnuke, discarding reads with adapters, uncalled bases, mean Phred below 15, or no exact constant-primer or identifier match. COPE v1.2.5 was used to merge the high-quality paired reads, and each unique nucleotide sequence was defined as a clonotype. Clonotypes were aligned to IMGT TRBV, TRBD and TRBJ reference segments using MiTCR v1.1. Only V-J combinations with frequency above 0.0001, covering approximately 99% of repertoires, were analysed. A TCS score was defined as the ratio between F50 (clonal expansion) and ExV (chaos), using BLOSUM62-based TCRdist between CDR3 peptides within each V-J. Welch's t-statistics and random forest reduced just over 500 V-J features to 10 to 15, which were used in a naive Bayes classifier (R e1071). Starting from the raw public reads, TCRdb applied fastp trimming at Q25, assembled clones with MiXCR and retained in-frame beta chains. Each CDR3 protein gets just one entry, which takes the most common genes and DNA from the rows behind it. For this entry, the V and J calls and clone size follow TCRdb and not the study's own pipeline. The sample yields more than 300,000 distinct CDR3 sequences; roughly 17% were counted once. The ten largest make up more than 30% of the sample.

Sequenced: blood. This receptor was obtained from a woman aged 25 to 39 with Graves' hyperthyroidism that later progressed to Graves' ophthalmopathy. Recombination joined TRBV20-1 with TRBJ2-5; the D segment may tentatively be TRBD1 or TRBD2, each giving 7 matched bases. The DNA is TGCAGTGCTAGCGGGGAGGGGGCGCTTGAGACCCAGTACTTC. This is translated as CSASGEGALETQYF.